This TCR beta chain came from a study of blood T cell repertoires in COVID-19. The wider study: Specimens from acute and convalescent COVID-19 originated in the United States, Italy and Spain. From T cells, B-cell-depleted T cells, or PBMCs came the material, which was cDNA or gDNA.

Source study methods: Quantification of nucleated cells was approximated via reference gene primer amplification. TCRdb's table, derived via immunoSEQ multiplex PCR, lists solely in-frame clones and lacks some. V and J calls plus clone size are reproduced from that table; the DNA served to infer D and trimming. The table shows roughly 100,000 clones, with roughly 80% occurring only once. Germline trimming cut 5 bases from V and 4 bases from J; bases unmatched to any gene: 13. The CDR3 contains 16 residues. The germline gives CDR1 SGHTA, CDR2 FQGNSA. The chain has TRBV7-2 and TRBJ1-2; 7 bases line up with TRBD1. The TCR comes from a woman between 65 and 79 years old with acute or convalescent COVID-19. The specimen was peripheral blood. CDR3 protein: CASSPVGGRGTYGYTF. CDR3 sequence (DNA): TGTGCCAGCAGCCCCGTCGGAGGCAGGGGGACCTATGGCTACACCTTC.